These 16 T cell receptor beta chains share one sample of origin, sequenced in a study of T cells in Graves' hyperthyroidism and ophthalmopathy. RNA transcripts served as the template for amplifying TCR beta CDR3 regions. In the first-round RT-PCR of the TCR CDR3, the HTBI primer set was used. MiXCR was run by TCRdb on the multiplex PCR reads, yielding one entry per CDR3 protein. The sample records about 540,000 distinct CDR3 sequences, 46% being singletons. Sequencing was carried out using peripheral blood or thyroid tissue (not recorded which). All receptors come from a woman younger than 30 with Graves' hyperthyroidism.

With respect to this clonotype: At one of its ends the junction is not consistent with the germline gene, which may arise from a read error. This rearrangement joins TRBV2 to TRBJ1-5, with D perhaps matching TRBD1 (6 bases). The CDR3 spans 15 residues. The germline CDR1 and CDR2 sequences are SNHLY and FYNNEI. CDR3 DNA sequence: TGTACCAGCAGATCACAGGGTTTCGCCAATCAGCCCCAGCATTTT. Translation: CTSRSQGFANQPQHF.

A remark on this clonotype: A much larger clone differs by one base, so this may be a read error. This chain uses TRBV10-3 with TRBJ1-2; D might be TRBD1 (6 bases). The germline CDR1 and CDR2 sequences are ENHRY and SYGVKD. This CDR3 has 13 residues. V was cut by 4 bases and J by 6 bases, with 12 bases left in between. CDR3 amino acids: CAISANRVNGYTF. Here the CDR3 DNA reads TGTGCCATCAGTGCCAACAGGGTAAATGGCTACACCTTC.

V gene TRBV2 combines with J gene TRBJ2-7, with 9 bases fitting TRBD1. J was trimmed by 4 bases and V by 7 bases; bases with no gene match: 11. Germline-derived CDR1 and CDR2 are SNHLY and FYNNEI. The CDR3 extends over 15 amino acids. The CDR3 DNA is TGTGCCAGCAAAAGGGACAGGGATCCCTCATACGAGCAGTACTTC. This codes for CASKRDRDPSYEQYF.

This clonotype was counted only a few times. The CDR3 sequence is CASSFTGGPGTGELFF. In DNA, the CDR3 is TGTGCCAGCAGCTTTACGGGAGGGCCGGGCACCGGGGAGCTGTTTTTT. This chain uses TRBV7-2 with TRBJ2-2, with 8 nucleotides matching TRBD2. Germline CDR1 and CDR2: SGHTA and FQGNSA. This CDR3 is built from 16 residues. The J segment lost 4 bases and the V segment lost 3 bases, leaving 7 bases of the junction unmatched. Complete variable domain (other parts from reference TRBV7-2 and TRBJ2-2): GAGVSQSPSNKVTEKGKDVELRCDPISGHTALYWYRQSLGQGLEFLIYFQGNSAPDKSGLPSDRFSAERTGGSVSTLTIQRTQQEDSAVYLCASSFTGGPGTGELFFGEGSRLTVL.

At least ten counts were recorded for this clonotype. The chain uses TRBV10-3 and TRBJ1-1, with unresolved D. The CDR3 has 12 residues. Trimming removed 10 bases from V and 1 base from J, with 10 bases in between. CDR1 is ENHRY and CDR2 is SYGVKD in the germline V gene. As DNA, the CDR3 is TGTGCCACCCTTCTGGAGAACACTGAAGCTTTCTTT. As protein: CATLLENTEAFF.

J is TRBJ2-7 and V is TRBV7-2; 7 bases align to TRBD2. Germline V gene lookup returns CDR1 SGHTA and CDR2 FQGNSA. V lost 5 bases, J lost 3 bases, and 4 bases stayed unmatched. This CDR3 region has 13 residues. CDR3 protein: CASSQLANYEQYF. DNA of the CDR3: TGTGCCAGCAGCCAACTAGCGAACTACGAGCAGTACTTC.

This sequence joins TRBV7-8 and TRBJ2-5; TRBD1 might be the D (6 bases). The CDR3 runs to 15 residues. Germline assignment: CDR1 SGHVS and CDR2 FQNEAQ. V shed 5 bases and J shed 4 bases, with 17 bases lying between them. The CDR3 sequence is CASSQGDTLPETQYF. The CDR3, as DNA: TGTGCCAGCAGCCAAGGGGACACCCTTCCAGAGACCCAGTACTTC.

The V call is TRBV15, the J call TRBJ2-2; 13 bases line up with TRBD2. Germline lookup yields CDR1 LNHNV and CDR2 YYDKDF (reference sequence). The V gene end was trimmed by 5 bases and the J gene end by 4 bases; junction bases not matched to a gene: 1. This CDR3 is 15 amino acids long. The CDR3 loop reads CATSRTSGSTGELFF. CDR3 bases: TGTGCCACCAGCCGGACTAGCGGGAGCACCGGGGAGCTGTTTTTT.

This clonotype has just a few counts. The chain is built from TRBV7-9 and TRBJ2-5; a weak D match, TRBD1 (7 bases). The CDR3 sequence is 16 residues long. V was clipped by 5 bases and J by 1 base, with 17 bases between them. Germline CDR1 SEHNR, CDR2 FQNEAQ (reference sequence). In nucleotides, the CDR3 is TGTGCCAGCAGCCAGGAGGGGGCCCGCATCCAAGAGACCCAGTACTTC. Protein: CASSQEGARIQETQYF.

As for this clonotype: A much bigger clone sits one base away, suggesting this may be a read error. The chain joins TRBV7-9 to TRBJ2-7, with D tentatively TRBD1 (6 bases). The CDR3 covers 14 residues. Germline lookup yields CDR1 SEHNR and CDR2 FQNEAQ (reference sequence). V dropped 5 bases and J dropped 6 bases, with 17 bases sitting between them. The CDR3 loop reads CASSPWPGDGEQYF. As DNA, the CDR3 is TGTGCCAGCAGCCCCTGGCCAGGGGACGGCGAGCAGTACTTC.

The count of this clonotype is one. This chain connects TRBV2 to TRBJ2-6; the D gene is possibly TRBD2 (5 bases). The CDR3 is 15 residues long. V was pared by 4 bases and J by 2 bases, with 9 bases between. CDR1 SNHLY and CDR2 FYNNEI come from the germline V gene. The CDR3, as DNA: TGTGCCAGCAGTGTCGGAGGAGCTGGGGCCAACGTCCTGACTTTC. Its translation: CASSVGGAGANVLTF. The full variable domain, with the rest looked up from reference TRBV2 and TRBJ2-6, is EPEVTQTPSHQVTQMGQEVILRCVPISNHLYFYWYRQILGQKVEFLVSFYNNEISEKSEIFDDQFSVERPDGSNFTLKIRSTKLEDSAMYFCASSVGGAGANVLTFGAGSRLTVL.

This clonotype came up once. At one end, the junction sequence differs from germline, possibly due to a read error. The CDR3 region is CASSEEGGSPSEQYF. The CDR3 bases are TGTGCCAGCAGTGAAGAGGGCGGAAGTCCATCCGAGCAGTACTTC. This chain uses TRBV10-3 with TRBJ2-7; D perhaps matches TRBD2 (5 bases). Germline V gene data show CDR1 as ENHRY and CDR2 as SYGVKD. This CDR3 has 15 residues.

Points on this clonotype: A much larger clone differs from this one at a single base, so this may be a read error. As DNA, the CDR3 is TGTGCCACCAGTGATAGGGACAGTAACGAGCAGTACTTC. Encoded protein: CATSDRDSNEQYF. The rearrangement links TRBV24-1 to TRBJ2-7, with TRBD1 identical over 7 bases. The CDR3 runs to 13 residues. J gave up 5 bases and V 3 bases, and 3 bases lay outside the gene matches. Germline V gives CDR1 KGHDR, CDR2 SFDVKD.

The rearrangement links TRBV29-1 to TRBJ2-2; 8 nucleotides line up with TRBD1. CDR1 and CDR2 from the germline V gene are SQVTM and ANQGSEA. The CDR3 consists of 14 residues. The J segment lost 3 bases and the V segment lost 5 bases, leaving 5 bases of the junction unmatched. CDR3 nucleotides: TGCAGCGTTAACCAGGGGGCTCACACCGGGGAGCTGTTTTTT. Residues: CSVNQGAHTGELFF.

The V gene is TRBV7-6, the J gene TRBJ1-4; tentative D call: TRBD1 (5 bases). Germline V gives CDR1 SGHVS, CDR2 FNYEAQ. The CDR3 is made up of 13 amino acids. Trimming stripped 5 bases from V and 6 bases from J, with 10 bases between. The DNA for the CDR3 is TGTGCCAGCAGCAGGGGATGGGATGAAAAACTGTTTTTT. Its protein is CASSRGWDEKLFF.

This clonotype was found a few times. This chain links TRBV7-6 with TRBJ2-2; no reliable D call. The V gene's germline CDR1 is SGHVS and CDR2 FNYEAQ. The CDR3 loop spans 15 amino acids. V lost 4 bases, J lost 1 base, and 10 bases lay in between. The CDR3 loop is CASSSVKRNTGELFF. The CDR3 coding sequence is TGTGCCAGCAGCTCGGTGAAGAGGAACACCGGGGAGCTGTTTTTT.